Listed here are 13 T cell receptor beta chains from one sample, sequenced in a study of radiotherapy plus CTLA-4 blockade in lung cancer. Sequencing used immunoSEQ multiplex PCR; TCRdb keeps in-frame clones, though not all of them. Among about 87,000 clones listed, about 87% were seen once. Sequencing used peripheral blood, obtained from a patient treated with radiotherapy plus ipilimumab. The origin of the receptors is a human donor with non-small cell lung cancer that progressed on radiotherapy plus ipilimumab.

The chain links TRBV5-5 to TRBJ2-7, with D uncertain. The CDR3 is 14 amino acids. V shed 1 base and J shed 0 bases, with 8 bases lying between them. Germline V CDR1 and CDR2: SGHKS, YYEKEE (reference sequence). CDR3 loop: CASSLPTFSYEQYF. DNA of the CDR3: TGTGCCAGCAGCTTGCCGACATTCTCCTACGAGCAGTACTTC.

V usage is TRBV19 and J usage is TRBJ1-4, with D unclear. Trimming removed 4 bases at V and 12 bases at J, with 15 bases between. Per germline, CDR1 LNHDA and CDR2 SQIVND (reference sequence). This CDR3 is 13 amino acids long. CDR3 region: CASSSTGRIQLFF. CDR3 nucleotides: TGTGCCAGTAGTAGTACCGGCAGAATACAACTGTTTTTT.

This clone has a single count. This chain links TRBV5-1 with TRBJ2-5, with D unresolved. V gave up 0 bases and J gave up 7 bases, with 13 bases separating them. The germline V gene encodes CDR1 SGHRS and CDR2 YFSETQ. The CDR3 sequence is 14 residues long. Here the CDR3 reads CASSLDSLLGTQYF. In nucleotides, the CDR3 is TGCGCCAGCAGCTTGGACAGCCTCCTGGGGACCCAGTACTTC.

The chain recombines TRBV4-3 with TRBJ1-3, with no clear D. CDR3 size: 16 residues. Between the trimmed V and J ends, which lost 2 bases and 2 bases, there was a span of 13 bases. Germline assignment: CDR1 LGHNA and CDR2 YSLEER. This CDR3 is CASSQLSGLAGNTIYF. CDR3 coding DNA: TGCGCCAGCAGCCAATTAAGCGGCTTGGCTGGAAACACCATATATTTT.

The rearrangement joins TRBV4-1 to TRBJ1-2; D may be TRBD1 (5 bases). Germline V gives CDR1 MGHRA, CDR2 YSYEKL. CDR3 length: 16 residues. Trimming left V 4 bases short and J 5 bases short, with 20 bases between. CDR3 nucleotide sequence: TGCGCCAGCAGCCCCTCATTCGGGGGGTTCGTATATGGCTACACCTTC. This sequence encodes CASSPSFGGFVYGYTF.

This clone was recorded only once. The chain uses TRBV27 and TRBJ2-5; D is perhaps TRBD2 (7 bases). V shed 4 bases and J shed 0 bases, with 15 bases lying between them. Germline V gene data show CDR1 as MNHEY and CDR2 as SMNVEV (reference sequence). This CDR3 has 16 amino acids. The CDR3 sequence is CASSSLWEGDQETQYF. The CDR3 DNA reads as TGTGCCAGCAGTTCCCTGTGGGAGGGGGACCAAGAGACCCAGTACTTC.

The chain uses TRBV13 and TRBJ1-2, with no clear D. Looked up from germline, CDR1 is PRHDT and CDR2 is FYEKMQ (reference sequence). The CDR3 has 10 residues. V dropped 7 bases and J dropped 5 bases, with 5 bases sitting between them. Here the CDR3 reads CASTIYGYTF. DNA for the CDR3: TGTGCCAGCACAATTTATGGCTACACCTTC. Combining the CDR3 with reference TRBV13 and TRBJ1-2 gives the whole variable domain AAGVIQSPRHLIKEKRETATLKCYPIPRHDTVYWYQQGPGQDPQFLISFYEKMQSDKGSIPDRFSAQQFSDYHSELNMSSLELGDSALYFCASTIYGYTFGSGTRLTVV.

V and J are TRBV19 and TRBJ2-1; perhaps TRBD2 as D (5 bases). The germline V gene has CDR1 LNHDA and CDR2 SQIVND (reference sequence). The CDR3 has 14 residues. V lost 7 bases and J lost 7, with 17 bases in between. CDR3 loop: CASTGRAEVNEQFF. The CDR3 DNA reads TGTGCCAGTACCGGGCGGGCCGAGGTTAATGAGCAGTTCTTC.

The chain carries TRBV10-3 and TRBJ1-1; D gene ambiguous. CDR3 length: 16 residues. Per germline, CDR1 ENHRY and CDR2 SYGVKD. V lost 1 base and J 4 bases, leaving 16 bases between the germline ends. The CDR3 DNA reads TGTGCCATCAGTGAGTTGTGGGCAGGTGAGGGCACTGAAGCTTTCTTT. It codes for CAISELWAGEGTEAFF.

The chain joins TRBV7-2 to TRBJ1-1; 9 bases fit TRBD1. Germline CDR1 reads SGHTA; CDR2 reads FQGNSA. V gave up 3 bases and J gave up 10 bases; unmatched junction bases: 9. The CDR3 runs to 14 residues. The CDR3 loop reads CASSLGTGSWTAFF. CDR3 coding DNA: TGTGCCAGCAGCTTGGGGACAGGGTCCTGGACAGCTTTCTTT.

The genes are TRBV7-9 and TRBJ1-1; D is possibly TRBD1 (5 bases). V lost 5 bases and J 5 bases, leaving 15 bases between the germline ends. Germline loops: CDR1 SEHNR, CDR2 FQNEAQ (reference sequence). The CDR3 extends over 14 amino acids. CDR3 amino acids: CASSTQGVWTEAFF. The CDR3 bases are TGTGCCAGCAGCACTCAGGGAGTTTGGACTGAAGCTTTCTTT. Full variable domain (remainder filled in from reference TRBV7-9 and TRBJ1-1): DTGVSQNPRHKITKRGQNVTFRCDPISEHNRLYWYRQTLGQGPEFLTYFQNEAQLEKSRLLSDRFSAERPKGSFSTLEIQRTEQGDSAMYLCASSTQGVWTEAFFGQGTRLTVV.

This clone appeared once. The rearrangement joins TRBV12-5 to TRBJ2-3, with D uncertain. Germline V gene sequence: CDR1 LGHNT, CDR2 FRNRAP. CDR3 length: 13 amino acids. Between the trimmed V and J ends, which lost 0 bases and 3 bases, there was a span of 4 bases. CDR3 DNA: TGTGCTAGTGGTTTGGTATATACAGATACGCAGTATTTT. It specifies CASGLVYTDTQYF.

The chain employs TRBV18 and TRBJ2-3; TRBD2 might be the D (5 bases). Trimming shortened V by 0 bases and J by 5 bases, and 24 bases separated the two germline ends. The CDR3 runs to 19 residues. Germline CDR1 is KGHSH and CDR2 is LQKENI. CDR3: CASSPPSMRLALTKDTQYF. The CDR3 DNA is TGTGCCAGCTCACCACCGAGTATGCGCCTAGCACTTACGAAAGATACGCAGTATTTT. Drawing the rest from reference TRBV18 and TRBJ2-3, the complete variable domain is NAGVMQNPRHLVRRRGQEARLRCSPMKGHSHVYWYRQLPEEGLKFMVYLQKENIIDESGMPKERFSAEFPKEGPSILRIQQVVRGDSAAYFCASSPPSMRLALTKDTQYFGPGTRLTVL.